This entry features one TCR beta chain sequence. Trimming left V 1 base short and J 6 bases short, with 18 bases between. The CDR3 has 17 amino acids. CDR1 and CDR2 (germline): SGHAT, FQNNGV. Produced via immunoSEQ multiplex PCR; TCRdb's table is partial and in-frame only. The data contain hundreds of thousands of clones, about 90% of them singletons. The sample belongs to a study of shared T cell receptors in the human thymus. Another study also made use of these data, one on human thymus T cells. That report adds: The donors were infants in Finland with congenital heart defects, otherwise immunologically healthy. Thymus tissue was removed during corrective cardiac surgery. In thymic and blood repertoires alike, V and J usage looked biased. Related reports documented highly overlapping thymic repertoires among unrelated individuals.

Source material: thymocytes. The chain has TRBV11-2 and TRBJ2-2; tentative D call: TRBD2 (6 bases). The receptor's source is a boy under three years old with a congenital heart defect. CDR3 coding DNA: TGTGCCAGCAGCTTAGGCCCTAGCGACCAGGTGTCCGGGGAGCTGTTTTTT. Protein sequence: CASSLGPSDQVSGELFF.